The 30 T cell receptor beta chains presented below share a single source sample, sequenced in a study of T cell repertoires in cytomegalovirus infection (dated by TCRdb to the late 2010s). The treatment or condition label on this specimen signifies: in vitro stimulation with specific CMV peptide epitopes to enrich CMV-specific T cells. The instrument was an Illumina HiSeq 1500. The public reads were reprocessed in TCRdb via fastp at Q25 and MiXCR, keeping in-frame beta chains. Each entry is one CDR3 protein sequence, shown with its most common DNA and genes. This sample lists 700,000 to 850,000 distinct CDR3 sequences; 30% to 35% were detected once. The ten largest clones capture roughly 12% of the sample. Their antigens remain unidentified. The sample here was cultured CD8+ T cells from PBMCs, taken from culture after CMV antigen stimulation. All receptors come from a human donor in good health (CMV status not recorded). Some clones in this sample may be carry-over from other donors' samples.

The gene calls are TRBV27 and TRBJ2-1, with 7 nucleotides matching TRBD2. V trimming: 8 bases; J trimming: 3 bases; junction bases outside the gene matches: 10. Germline V lookup: CDR1 MNHEY, CDR2 SMNVEV (reference sequence). CDR3 size: 15 residues. CDR3 nucleotide sequence: TGTGCCAGCGGTCCGGGACTATTCTTCTACAATGAGCAGTTCTTC. This encodes CASGPGLFFYNEQFF.

This clonotype was seen a few times. The gene calls are TRBV15 and TRBJ2-1, with D perhaps matching TRBD2 (5 bases). Germline assignment: CDR1 LNHNV and CDR2 YYDKDF (reference sequence). Trimming stripped 5 bases from V and 1 base from J, with 18 bases between. The CDR3 runs to 17 residues. The CDR3 spells CATSGLMEDLSYNEQFF. CDR3 DNA sequence: TGTGCCACCAGCGGCCTTATGGAGGACTTATCCTACAATGAGCAGTTCTTC.

The gene calls are TRBV10-3 and TRBJ2-1; the D is unclear. Per germline, CDR1 ENHRY and CDR2 SYGVKD. This CDR3 comprises 14 residues. V lost 6 bases and J lost 5, with 14 bases in between. The CDR3 bases are TGTGCCATCAGACCCCCTAACGGAAACAATGAGCAGTTCTTC. As protein: CAIRPPNGNNEQFF.

This clonotype turned up a few times. This rearrangement joins TRBV7-9 to TRBJ2-3; 7 nucleotides match TRBD2. The ends lost 5 bases at V and 2 bases at J; junction bases unmatched: 7. The CDR3 runs 15 residues. Germline CDR1 SEHNR, CDR2 FQNEAQ (reference sequence). The CDR3 loop reads CASSHRGDVTDTQYF. The CDR3 nucleotides are TGTGCCAGCAGCCATCGGGGGGATGTCACAGATACGCAGTATTTT.

V is TRBV2 and J is TRBJ1-1, with D unclear. This CDR3 is built from 14 residues. Trimming pared 3 bases from V and 7 bases from J, leaving 15 bases between. CDR1 is SNHLY, CDR2 FYNNEI, per germline. DNA of the CDR3: TGTGCCAGCAGTGAGGAGTCAGGAAGTGTTGAAGCTTTCTTT. It codes for CASSEESGSVEAFF.

V usage is TRBV6-4 and J usage is TRBJ1-6; maybe TRBD1 (5 bases). Germline loops: CDR1 MRHNA, CDR2 SNTAGT. Trimming cost V 2 bases and J 7 bases, with 12 bases left between them. The CDR3 loop spans 15 amino acids. The CDR3 is CASSDKGLNNSPLHF. The CDR3 bases are TGTGCCAGCAGTGACAAGGGGTTAAACAATTCACCCCTCCACTTT.

This sequence joins TRBV15 and TRBJ2-7; TRBD1 matches at 11 bases. This CDR3 spans 15 amino acids. Germline loops: CDR1 LNHNV, CDR2 YYDKDF (reference sequence). The CDR3 region is CGPHLGQGASYEQHV. The CDR3 DNA sequence: TGTGGTCCACACCTAGGACAGGGGGCTTCCTACGAGCAGCACGTC.

The chain is built from TRBV6-5 and TRBJ2-3; a possible D gene is TRBD1 (5 bases). Germline V gene sequence: CDR1 MNHEY, CDR2 SVGAGI. The CDR3 contains 15 residues. Deletions cut 2 bases from V and 2 bases from J, with 11 bases between. In DNA form, the CDR3 reads TGTGCCAGCAGTTACCTTGACAGCCCCACAGATACGCAGTATTTT. It translates to CASSYLDSPTDTQYF.

J is TRBJ2-1 and V is TRBV6-1, with 11 bases matching TRBD2. The CDR3 is 15 residues long. CDR1 MNHNS and CDR2 SASEGT come from the germline V gene. V shed 8 bases, J shed 5 bases, and the junction held 8 bases outside the gene matches. The CDR3, as DNA: TGTGCCAGCCGCCATGGGACTAGCGGAAACAATGAGCAGTTCTTC. Its translation is CASRHGTSGNNEQFF.

The chain uses TRBV10-3 and TRBJ2-1; 10 bases map to TRBD1. CDR1 and CDR2 from the germline V gene are ENHRY and SYGVKD. V lost 4 bases and J lost 4; bases outside the gene matches: 7. The CDR3 has 16 amino acids. CDR3 DNA sequence: TGTGCCATCAGTGTTGGGGGACAGGGGCTATACAATGAGCAGTTCTTC. Translating it yields CAISVGGQGLYNEQFF.

The J gene is TRBJ2-7, the V gene TRBV4-1; tentative D call: TRBD1 (6 bases). CDR1 and CDR2 (germline): MGHRA, YSYEKL. Trimming shortened V by 2 bases and J by 0 bases, and 11 bases separated the two germline ends. This CDR3 is 15 amino acids long. For the CDR3, the DNA is TGCGCCAGCAGCCAACAGGGGTCCAGCTCCTACGAGCAGTACTTC. The encoded protein is CASSQQGSSSYEQYF.

This clonotype was recorded a few times. The chain employs TRBV12-3 or TRBV12-4 and TRBJ1-5, with 7 bases fitting TRBD1. Trimming removed 4 bases from V and 4 bases from J; junction bases left unmatched: 16. This CDR3 comprises 18 residues. The CDR3 is CASSSTQGTRVPNQPQHF. The DNA for the CDR3 is TGTGCCAGCAGTTCTACACAGGGGACGAGGGTCCCGAATCAGCCCCAGCATTTT.

The chain joins TRBV19 to TRBJ2-1; tentatively, D is TRBD1 or TRBD2 (6 bases each). Germline CDR1 is LNHDA and CDR2 is SQIVND (reference sequence). The CDR3 has 13 amino acids. V lost 6 bases and J 3 bases, leaving 9 bases between the germline ends. The CDR3 is CASSGGYYNEQFF. For the CDR3, the DNA is TGTGCCAGTAGCGGGGGCTACTACAATGAGCAGTTCTTC.

The CDR3 loop reads CASSAPTGMGEQYV. CDR3 DNA sequence: TGTGCCAGCAGTGCCCCGACAGGGATGGGCGAGCAGTACGTC. The V and J genes are TRBV6-2 or TRBV6-3 and TRBJ2-7; 7 nucleotides line up with TRBD1. The trim removed 5 bases at V and 6 bases at J, leaving 10 bases unmatched. Germline loops: CDR1 MNHEY, CDR2 SVGEGT. This CDR3 contains 14 residues.

The chain carries TRBV6-1 and TRBJ2-7, with D possibly TRBD2 on 7 matching bases. Trimming took off 3 bases at V and 6 bases at J, with 15 bases between the two ends. Germline V gives CDR1 MNHNS, CDR2 SASEGT. The length of the CDR3 is 14 residues. The DNA for the CDR3 is TGTGCCAGCAGTGAGGGAGGGACACGGAGCGAGCAGTACGTC. Protein: CASSEGGTRSEQYV.

The chain combines TRBV27 with TRBJ2-1, with D uncertain. Trimming stripped 7 bases from V and 4 bases from J, with 14 bases between. The length of the CDR3 is 14 residues. Per the germline V gene, CDR1 is MNHEY and CDR2 is SMNVEV (reference sequence). Here the CDR3 reads CASNFIGSYNEQFF. CDR3 sequence (DNA): TGTGCCAGCAACTTTATCGGGTCATACAATGAGCAGTTCTTC.

The chain couples TRBV9 to TRBJ2-5, with 10 bases that match TRBD2. Trimming at V came to 2 bases and at J to 5 bases, leaving 6 bases not matched to a gene. CDR1 is SGDLS and CDR2 is YYNGEE in the germline V gene. The CDR3 covers 15 residues. The CDR3 coding sequence is TGTGCCAGCAGCGTTAGTAGCGGGGGGTCCGAGACCCAGTACTTC. This codes for CASSVSSGGSETQYF.

The V gene is TRBV11-2, the J gene TRBJ2-1; 9 bases agree with TRBD2. Losses at the gene ends were 4 bases for V and 10 bases for J; bases not matched to a gene: 11. The CDR3 has 15 residues. Germline V gives CDR1 SGHAT, CDR2 FQNNGV. CDR3 bases: TGTGCCAGCAGCTCCAGGGCGGGGGGGCCCGAAGAGCAGTTCTTC. It translates to CASSSRAGGPEEQFF.

This clonotype came up a few times. The rearrangement uses TRBV5-4 and TRBJ1-2; 10 nucleotides align to TRBD1. CDR1 SGHNT and CDR2 YYREEE come from the germline V gene (reference sequence). The ends lost 5 bases at V and 0 bases at J; junction bases unmatched: 4. The CDR3 has 15 amino acids. The CDR3 DNA sequence: TGTGCCAGCAGAGTGACAGGGGGCCCTAACTATGGCTACACCTTC. This translates into CASRVTGGPNYGYTF.

This clonotype was detected only once. The junction shows a germline mismatch at one end, possibly a read error. The chain uses TRBV12-3 or TRBV12-4 and TRBJ2-1; 8 positions match TRBD1. The CDR3 contains 12 residues. CDR3 residues: CASTTGRDRYYF. The CDR3 DNA reads as TGTGCCAGCACCACCGGCCGGGACAGGTACTACTTC.

This clonotype was counted ten times or more. The V call is TRBV7-6, the J call TRBJ2-5; 7 positions agree with TRBD1. The CDR3 is 14 residues long. V dropped 4 bases and J dropped 4; count of bases not matched to a gene: 6. Germline assignment: CDR1 SGHVS and CDR2 FNYEAQ. This CDR3 is CASSSTGPRETQYF. The CDR3 region has the DNA TGTGCCAGCAGCTCGACAGGGCCTCGAGAGACCCAGTACTTC.

This clonotype was detected only a few times. This chain joins TRBV7-2 and TRBJ1-1; D is unresolved. V lost 5 bases, J lost 3 bases, and 19 bases lay in between. The CDR3 length is 16 residues. Germline assignment: CDR1 SGHTA and CDR2 FQGNSA. The CDR3 DNA is TGTGCCAGCAGCGTAACCGTAGGACGGTCCGACACTGAAGCTTTCTTT. The encoded protein is CASSVTVGRSDTEAFF.

CDR3 nucleotides: TGTGCCAGCAGTTTAGGGGGGTACATTCAGTACTTC. Amino acids: CASSLGGYIQYF. V is TRBV12-3 or TRBV12-4 and J is TRBJ2-4; D possibly uses TRBD1 or TRBD2 (5 bases each). V shed 1 base and J shed 8 bases, with 6 bases lying between them. The CDR3 length is 12 residues.

The J gene is TRBJ2-3, the V gene TRBV7-9, with 11 positions matching TRBD2. There are 18 residues in the CDR3. CDR1 and CDR2 from the germline V gene are SEHNR and FQNEAQ (reference sequence). The J segment lost 7 bases and the V segment lost 4 bases, leaving 16 bases of the junction unmatched. The CDR3 spells CASSSSPRTSGPKNTQYF. The CDR3 DNA follows: TGTGCCAGCAGCTCCTCCCCTAGGACTAGCGGGCCCAAAAATACGCAGTATTTT.

CDR3 amino acids: CASSPFGPTGYGYTF. CDR3 sequence (DNA): TGTGCCAGCAGCCCCTTCGGGCCCACGGGCTATGGCTACACCTTC. The J gene is TRBJ1-2, the V gene TRBV13, with D hard to call. Germline loops: CDR1 PRHDT, CDR2 FYEKMQ (reference sequence). This CDR3 has 15 residues. Trimming shortened V by 5 bases and J by 4 bases, and 17 bases separated the two germline ends.

This clonotype was counted only a few times. V usage is TRBV6-6 and J usage is TRBJ2-1; 10 bases are shared with TRBD2. The trim removed 2 bases at V and 0 bases at J, leaving 10 bases unmatched. Germline V gene sequence: CDR1 MNHNY, CDR2 SVGAGI (reference sequence). The CDR3 length is 19 residues. This CDR3 reads CASSYPLSSGGSSYNEQFF. The CDR3 region has the DNA TGTGCCAGCAGTTACCCCCTGTCTAGCGGGGGTAGCTCCTACAATGAGCAGTTCTTC.

CDR3 nucleotide sequence: TGTGCCAGCAGAAGGACAGGGGGCGACCAGCCCCAGCATTTT. It translates to CASRRTGGDQPQHF. The J gene is TRBJ1-5, the V gene TRBV6-1, with 11 bases lining up with TRBD1. Germline V gene lookup returns CDR1 MNHNS and CDR2 SASEGT. The CDR3 is 14 residues long. With V trimmed by 6 bases and J by 7 bases, 5 bases remained unmatched.

This clonotype occurred a few times. The chain links TRBV5-4 to TRBJ2-7; D might be TRBD1 (5 bases). CDR3 size: 13 residues. Germline values: CDR1 SGHNT, CDR2 YYREEE (reference sequence). The V end was cut by 4 bases, the J end by 2 bases, with 10 bases between. The CDR3 DNA sequence: TGTGCCAGCAGCCCGGACATCACCTACGAGCAGTACTTC. The encoded protein is CASSPDITYEQYF.

In the case of this clonotype: An end of the junction differs from the germline gene, which may be a read error. The chain couples TRBV2 to TRBJ2-3, with 8 bases that match TRBD2. This CDR3 region has 15 residues. Germline assignment: CDR1 SNHLY and CDR2 FYNNEI. The CDR3 nucleotides are TGTGCCAGCAGGGTAGCGGGGCCCTCCACAGATACGCAGTATTTC. Encoded protein: CASRVAGPSTDTQYF.

This clonotype was observed at least ten times. The gene calls are TRBV7-6 and TRBJ1-2; the D gene is possibly TRBD1 (6 bases). Germline loops: CDR1 SGHVS, CDR2 FNYEAQ. The V end was cut by 6 bases, the J end by 6 bases, with 23 bases between. The CDR3 extends over 16 amino acids. CDR3 in DNA: TGTGCCAGCAGTCCAGGGGACGGGGGAACTGAGGATGGCTACACCTTC. Protein: CASSPGDGGTEDGYTF.